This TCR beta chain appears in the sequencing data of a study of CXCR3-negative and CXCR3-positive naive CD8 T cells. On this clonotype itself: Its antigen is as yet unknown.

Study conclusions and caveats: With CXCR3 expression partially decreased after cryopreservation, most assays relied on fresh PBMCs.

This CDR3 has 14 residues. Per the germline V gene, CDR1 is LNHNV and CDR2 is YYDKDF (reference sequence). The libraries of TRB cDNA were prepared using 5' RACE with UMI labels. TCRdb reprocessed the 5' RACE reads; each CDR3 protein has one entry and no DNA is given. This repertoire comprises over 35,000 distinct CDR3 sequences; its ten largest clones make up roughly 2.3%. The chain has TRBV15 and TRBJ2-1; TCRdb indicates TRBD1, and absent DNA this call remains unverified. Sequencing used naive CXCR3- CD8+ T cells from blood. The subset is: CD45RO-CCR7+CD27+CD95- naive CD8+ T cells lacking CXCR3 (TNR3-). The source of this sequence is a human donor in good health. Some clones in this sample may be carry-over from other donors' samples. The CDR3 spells CATSRDQGYNEQFF.